This TCR beta chain was identified in a study of shared clonotypes between healthy human individuals. As regards this clone: Its antigen is currently unknown.

This CDR3 has 18 residues. Germline assignment: CDR1 KGHSH and CDR2 LQKENI. V shed 0 bases and J shed 11 bases, with 26 bases lying between them. Overall study findings and caveats: Naive subsets usually exceeded memory subsets in estimated richness.

Running of the assay took place at deep level. Original data processing: As immunoSEQ supplied junction-only sequences (without quality scores), filtering differed. Some clones are missing from TCRdb's copy, which holds only in-frame ones; the method was immunoSEQ multiplex PCR. V and J calls and clone size are as listed in that table; D and trimming were resolved from the DNA. This sample carries about 2.4 million clones, approximately 94% of them seen once, and the ten largest clones take about 0.39%. The genes are TRBV18 and TRBJ1-5; D remains ambiguous. Source material: naive CD4+ T cells from PBMCs. Subset: CD45RA+ positively selected. This clonotype was obtained from a man between 18 and 29 years old in good health. Some clones in this sample may be carry-over from other donors' samples. The chain's CDR3 is CASSPPVVGDPPWWAQHF. The CDR3 nucleotides read TGTGCCAGCTCACCACCGGTGGTCGGGGATCCCCCCTGGTGGGCCCAGCATTTT. The full variable domain, completed using reference TRBV18 and TRBJ1-5, is NAGVMQNPRHLVRRRGQEARLRCSPMKGHSHVYWYRQLPEEGLKFMVYLQKENIIDESGMPKERFSAEFPKEGPSILRIQQVVRGDSAAYFCASSPPVVGDPPWWAQHFGDGTRLSIL.